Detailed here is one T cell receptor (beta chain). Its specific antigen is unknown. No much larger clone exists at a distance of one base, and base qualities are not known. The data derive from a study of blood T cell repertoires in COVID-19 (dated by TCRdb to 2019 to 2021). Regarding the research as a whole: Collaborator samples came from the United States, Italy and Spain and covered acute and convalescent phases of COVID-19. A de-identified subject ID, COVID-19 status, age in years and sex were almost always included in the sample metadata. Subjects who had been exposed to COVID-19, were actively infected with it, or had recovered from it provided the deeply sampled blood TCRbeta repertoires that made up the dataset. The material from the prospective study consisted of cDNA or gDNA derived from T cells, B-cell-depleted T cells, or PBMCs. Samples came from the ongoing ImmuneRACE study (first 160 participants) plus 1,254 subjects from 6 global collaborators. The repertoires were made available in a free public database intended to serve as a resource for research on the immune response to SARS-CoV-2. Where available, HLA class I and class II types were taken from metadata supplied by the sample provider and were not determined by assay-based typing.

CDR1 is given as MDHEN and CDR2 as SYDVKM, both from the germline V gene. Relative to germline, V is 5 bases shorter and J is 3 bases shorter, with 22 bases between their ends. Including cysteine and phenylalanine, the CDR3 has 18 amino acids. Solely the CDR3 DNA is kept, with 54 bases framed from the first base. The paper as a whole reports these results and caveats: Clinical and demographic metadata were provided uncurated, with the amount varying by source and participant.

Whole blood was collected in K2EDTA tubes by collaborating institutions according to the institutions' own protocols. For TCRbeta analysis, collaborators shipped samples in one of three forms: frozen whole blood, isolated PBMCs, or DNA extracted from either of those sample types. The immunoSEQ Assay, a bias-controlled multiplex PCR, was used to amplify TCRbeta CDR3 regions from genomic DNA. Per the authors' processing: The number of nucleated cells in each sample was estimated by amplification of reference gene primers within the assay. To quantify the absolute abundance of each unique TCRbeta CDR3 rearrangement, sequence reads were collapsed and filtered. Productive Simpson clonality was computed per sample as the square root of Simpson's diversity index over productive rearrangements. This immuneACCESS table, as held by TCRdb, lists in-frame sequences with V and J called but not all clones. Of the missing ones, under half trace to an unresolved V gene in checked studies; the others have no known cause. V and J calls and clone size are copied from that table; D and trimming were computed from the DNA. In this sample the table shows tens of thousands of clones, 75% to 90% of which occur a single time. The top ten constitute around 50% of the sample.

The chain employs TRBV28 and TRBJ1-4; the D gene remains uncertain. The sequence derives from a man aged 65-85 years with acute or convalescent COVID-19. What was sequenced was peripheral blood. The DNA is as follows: TGTGCCAGCAGTCCCCTCCAAAATACGGGGTTGGCTAATGAAAAACTGTTTTTT. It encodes CASSPLQNTGLANEKLFF.